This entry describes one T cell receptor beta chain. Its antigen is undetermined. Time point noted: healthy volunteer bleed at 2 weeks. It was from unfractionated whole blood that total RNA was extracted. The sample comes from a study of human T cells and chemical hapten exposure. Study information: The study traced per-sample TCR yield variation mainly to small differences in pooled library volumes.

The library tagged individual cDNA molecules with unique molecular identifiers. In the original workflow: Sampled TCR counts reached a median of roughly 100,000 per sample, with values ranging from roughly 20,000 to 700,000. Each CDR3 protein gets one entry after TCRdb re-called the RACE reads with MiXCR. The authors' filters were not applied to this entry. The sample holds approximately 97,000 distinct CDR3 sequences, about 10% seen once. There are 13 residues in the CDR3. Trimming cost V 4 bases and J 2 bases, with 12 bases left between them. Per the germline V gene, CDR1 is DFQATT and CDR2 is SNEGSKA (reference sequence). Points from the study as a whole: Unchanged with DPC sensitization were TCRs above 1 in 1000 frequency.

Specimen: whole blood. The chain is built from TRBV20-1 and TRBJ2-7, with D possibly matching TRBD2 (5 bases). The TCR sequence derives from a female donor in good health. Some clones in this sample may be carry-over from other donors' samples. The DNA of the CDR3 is TGCAGTGCTACAACTAGAGAAACCTACGAGCAGTACTTC. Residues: CSATTRETYEQYF.